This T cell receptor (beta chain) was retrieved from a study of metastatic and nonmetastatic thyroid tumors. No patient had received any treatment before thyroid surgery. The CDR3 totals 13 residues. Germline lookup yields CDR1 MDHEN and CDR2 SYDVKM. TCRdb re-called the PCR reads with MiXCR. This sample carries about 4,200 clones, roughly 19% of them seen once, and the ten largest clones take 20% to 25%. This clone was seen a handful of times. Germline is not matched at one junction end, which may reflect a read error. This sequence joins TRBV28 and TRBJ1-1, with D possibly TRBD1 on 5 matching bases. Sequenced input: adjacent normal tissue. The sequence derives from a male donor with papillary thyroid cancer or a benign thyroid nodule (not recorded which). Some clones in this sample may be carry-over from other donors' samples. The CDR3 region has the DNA TGTGCCAGCAGCGGAGGGGTGAACACGGAAGCTTTCTTT. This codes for CASSGGVNTEAFF.